These T cell receptor beta chains were read from a single sample in a study of T cells in Graves' hyperthyroidism and ophthalmopathy. One entry per CDR3 protein results from TCRdb running MiXCR on the multiplex PCR reads. The repertoire holds more than 550,000 distinct CDR3 sequences, with roughly 45% as singletons. The sample comprised peripheral blood or thyroid tissue (not recorded which). These receptors were taken from an adult man with Graves' disease, either hyperthyroidism or ophthalmopathy (not recorded which). The CDR3 runs from the conserved cysteine through the conserved F or W. Fields, in order: D gene, J gene, clone size, V gene, CDR3 protein, CDR3 DNA. D genes are given only for firm matches. The size of a clone is reported for some rows only, either as once, few or many, or as a class for expanded clones.

>TRBD2|TRBJ2-5|-|TRBV11-1
CASSVSGDQETQYF
TGTGCCAGCAGTGTCAGCGGGGATCAAGAGACCCAGTACTTC
>-|TRBJ1-1|-|TRBV20-1
CSARAGTSGKAFF
TGCAGTGCTAGGGCCGGGACTAGCGGCAAAGCTTTCTTT
>-|TRBJ1-3|-|TRBV6-5
CASSASQSGNTIYF
TGTGCCAGCAGTGCTTCACAGTCTGGAAACACCATATATTTT
>-|TRBJ1-1|many|TRBV7-9
CASRSPQGVTEAFF
TGTGCCAGCAGGTCACCCCAGGGTGTCACTGAAGCTTTCTTT
>-|TRBJ1-5|-|TRBV7-9
CAWSWGARSNQPQHF
TGTGCCTGGAGTTGGGGGGCTCGGAGCAATCAGCCCCAGCATTTT
>-|TRBJ1-1|-|TRBV12-3/TRBV12-4
CASSQDSPRTEAFF
TGCGCCAGCAGCCAAGACAGCCCACGGACTGAAGCTTTCTTT
>-|TRBJ2-5|-|TRBV10-1
CASLRRPGLIETQYF
TGCGCCAGCCTCCGGAGGCCCGGGTTAATAGAGACCCAGTACTTC
>-|TRBJ2-7|many|TRBV7-9
CASSSRSGHEQYF
TGTGCCAGCAGCTCCCGGTCAGGCCACGAGCAGTACTTC
>TRBD1|TRBJ2-7|-|TRBV7-8
CASSPGTGFSGQYF
TGTGCCAGCAGCCCCGGGACAGGGTTTTCCGGGCAGTACTTC
>-|TRBJ1-1|-|TRBV29-1
CSVDFRGQKNTEAFF
TGCAGCGTTGATTTCCGGGGTCAAAAGAACACTGAAGCTTTCTTT
>-|TRBJ1-1|many|TRBV5-1
CASSWGQGLNTEAFF
TGCGCCAGCAGCTGGGGCCAGGGGCTGAACACTGAAGCTTTCTTT
>-|TRBJ1-2|-|TRBV7-8
CASSSPGSNYGYTF
TGTGCCAGCAGCTCCCCCGGATCTAATTATGGCTACACCTTC
>TRBD1|TRBJ1-4|-|TRBV9
CASSAGTGEEKLFF
TGTGCCAGCAGTGCCGGGACAGGGGAAGAAAAACTGTTTTTT
>-|TRBJ1-3|few|TRBV5-1
CASSLVTGSGNTIYF
TGCGCCAGCAGCTTGGTCACAGGGTCCGGAAACACCATATATTTT
>TRBD2|TRBJ2-5|many|TRBV6-6
CASSSGTSSGETQYF
TGTGCCAGCAGCTCCGGGACTAGCAGTGGTGAGACCCAGTACTTC
>-|TRBJ2-5|-|TRBV29-1
CSVEIRRGQPQYF
TGCAGCGTCGAAATCCGGAGGGGCCAGCCCCAGTACTTC
>-|TRBJ1-6|-|TRBV2
CASSEVYGFLHF
TGTGCCAGCAGTGAAGTCTATGGGTTCCTCCACTTT
>TRBD1|TRBJ1-3|-|TRBV9
CASSVALTGGSGNTIYF
TGTGCCAGCAGCGTCGCCCTGACAGGGGGGTCTGGAAACACCATATATTTT
>TRBD1|TRBJ1-2|few|TRBV5-1
CASSPGQGFVGYTF
TGCGCCAGCAGTCCTGGACAGGGGTTTGTTGGCTACACCTTC
>-|TRBJ1-3|few|TRBV19
CASSILRTSGNTIYF
TGTGCCAGTAGTATACTCAGGACCTCTGGAAACACCATATATTTT
>-|TRBJ2-5|-|TRBV20-1
CSAREGIGETQYF
TGCAGTGCTAGAGAGGGGATTGGCGAGACCCAGTACTTC
>-|TRBJ1-2|-|TRBV12-3/TRBV12-4
CASSLGQFLYGYTF
TGTGCCAGCAGTTTAGGGCAGTTCCTATATGGCTACACCTTC
>-|TRBJ2-2|many|TRBV10-2
CASNGQTYTGELFF
TGCGCCAGCAATGGGCAGACTTACACCGGGGAGCTGTTTTTT
>TRBD1|TRBJ1-4|-|TRBV7-9
CASTVTGGNEKLFF
TGTGCCAGCACAGTAACAGGGGGGAATGAAAAACTGTTTTTT
>-|TRBJ1-6|-|TRBV7-8
CASSLASRDNSPLHF
TGTGCCAGCAGCTTAGCGTCAAGGGATAATTCACCCCTCCACTTT
>-|TRBJ2-7|many|TRBV20-1
CSARRQDYEQYF
TGCAGTGCTAGACGACAGGACTACGAGCAGTACTTC
>-|TRBJ1-4|-|TRBV19
CASSRGRRDEKLFF
TGTGCCAGTAGTAGAGGCCGAAGGGATGAAAAACTGTTTTTT
>-|TRBJ1-5|few|TRBV9
CASSATGTGLQPQHF
TGTGCCAGCAGCGCGACAGGTACGGGCCTTCAGCCCCAGCATTTT
>-|TRBJ1-2|many|TRBV5-1
CASSITTVFGYTF
TGCGCCAGCAGCATTACGACAGTCTTTGGCTACACCTTC
>-|TRBJ2-3|-|TRBV20-1
CSARDRQGRGDTQYF
TGCAGTGCTAGAGATCGGCAGGGGAGGGGAGATACGCAGTATTTT
>-|TRBJ2-7|many|TRBV5-1
CASNGNSYEQYF
TGCGCCAGCAACGGGAACTCCTACGAGCAGTACTTC
>-|TRBJ1-4|-|TRBV15
CATSRSGGQEKLFF
TGTGCCACCAGCCGGTCGGGGGGCCAGGAAAAACTGTTTTTT
>-|TRBJ1-1|-|TRBV29-1
CSVTEGDTEAFF
TGCAGCGTTACGGAAGGGGACACTGAAGCTTTCTTT